The present T cell receptor beta chain was sequenced within a study of T cells expressing NK-cell markers. Regarding the study as a whole: Roughly 6 donors had dominant NKG2C+ clonotypes that comprised about 1.0-8% of their CD8+ T cells.

The CDR3 totals 13 residues. CDR1 and CDR2 (germline): SGHRS, YFSETQ. Reprocessing the 5' RACE reads, TCRdb reports a single entry for every CDR3 protein and omits DNA. Its listing shows some 440,000 distinct CDR3 sequences. Details on this clonotype: The antigen is not known.

This receptor was obtained from a woman aged 45 to 65 in good health. The sample comprised blood T cells: a sorted CD56 or NKG2C T cell subset, CD4+ or CD8+ T cells, or bulk PBMC T cells (not recorded which). V and J are TRBV5-1 and TRBJ1-2; TCRdb picks TRBD1, but there is no DNA to check that call. The CDR3 region is CASSSEGARGYTF.